The next 27 T cell receptor beta chains were all read from a single sample in a study of metastatic and nonmetastatic thyroid tumors. Using MiXCR, TCRdb re-called clones from the PCR reads. Here the sample spans roughly 15,000 clones, 27% being singletons. Patients underwent thyroid surgery, and none had received any treatment before it. What was sequenced was adjacent normal tissue. The receptor source for this set is a female donor with papillary thyroid cancer or a benign thyroid nodule (not recorded which). Some clones in this sample may be carry-over from other donors' samples.

The J gene is TRBJ2-2, the V gene TRBV20-1; 7 positions agree with TRBD1. The CDR3 has 15 residues. Germline CDR1 is DFQATT and CDR2 is SNEGSKA (reference sequence). V was pared by 2 bases and J by 1 base, with 4 bases of the junction left unmatched. CDR3 sequence (DNA): TGCAGTGCTAGATCAGGGGGTAGGAACACCGGGGAGCTGTTTTTT. Protein sequence: CSARSGGRNTGELFF.

The chain employs TRBV9 and TRBJ1-2; 7 bases fit TRBD1. V shed 3 bases and J 4 bases; nucleotides not matched to a gene: 9. This CDR3 is built from 15 residues. CDR1 and CDR2 (germline): SGDLS, YYNGEE. The CDR3 nucleotides are TGTGCCAGCAGCGGGCCTGGACAGGCTCCCTATGGCTACACCTTC. Its translation: CASSGPGQAPYGYTF.

This clone was counted a few times. The chain recombines TRBV6-1 with TRBJ2-1; TRBD2 matches at 7 bases. J was trimmed by 2 bases and V by 7 bases; bases with no gene match: 11. This CDR3 is 16 amino acids long. Germline CDR1 and CDR2: MNHNS and SASEGT. CDR3 amino acids: CASTPSRLATYNEQFF. In DNA form, the CDR3 reads TGTGCCAGCACCCCCTCGCGACTAGCCACCTACAATGAGCAGTTCTTC.

Remarks on this clone: The final CDR3 position lacks the conserved phenylalanine or tryptophan, pointing to a likely read error. The gene calls are TRBV6-1 and TRBJ1-2; 8 nucleotides line up with TRBD1. Germline loops: CDR1 MNHNS, CDR2 SASEGT. Trimming at V came to 11 bases and at J to 4 bases, leaving 15 bases not matched to a gene. CDR3 length equals 15 residues. CDR3 amino acids: CASGPGTGQFYGYTS. For the CDR3, the DNA is TGTGCCTCGGGCCCCGGGACAGGTCAATTCTATGGCTACACCTCC.

This clone occurred a few times. V is TRBV4-1 and J is TRBJ2-3; TRBD2 might be the D (6 bases). The CDR3 sequence is 14 residues long. V gave up 5 bases and J gave up 0 bases, with 9 bases separating them. The V gene's germline CDR1 is MGHRA and CDR2 YSYEKL. The CDR3 nucleotides are TGCGCCAGCAGCAGAAGCGGGAGCACAGATACGCAGTATTTT. This codes for CASSRSGSTDTQYF.

The V gene is TRBV5-1, the J gene TRBJ2-3; 13 nucleotides align to TRBD2. Trimming took 2 bases from V and 1 from J; bases not matched to a gene: 1. The germline V gene has CDR1 SGHRS and CDR2 YFSETQ. This CDR3 spans 16 amino acids. CDR3 sequence: CASSLGTSGGTDTQYF. Here the CDR3 DNA reads TGCGCCAGCAGCTTAGGGACTAGCGGGGGCACAGATACGCAGTATTTT.

This chain connects TRBV5-1 to TRBJ1-6; D possibly corresponds to TRBD1 (6 bases). This CDR3 contains 14 residues. V was cut by 3 bases and J by 10 bases, with 14 bases left in between. Germline V gene data show CDR1 as SGHRS and CDR2 as YFSETQ. The CDR3 spells CASSSEGVGSPLHF. The CDR3 bases are TGCGCCAGCAGCTCCGAGGGGGTTGGCTCACCCCTCCACTTT. Together with reference TRBV5-1 and TRBJ1-6, the CDR3 gives the full variable domain: KAGVTQTPRYLIKTRGQQVTLSCSPISGHRSVSWYQQTPGQGLQFLFEYFSETQRNKGNFPGRFSGRQFSNSRSEMNVSTLELGDSALYLCASSSEGVGSPLHFGNGTRLTVT.

This clone was observed at least ten times. Distinct nucleotide sequences in the sample also encode this CDR3. This chain joins TRBV5-5 and TRBJ2-3; D not certain. The V and J ends lost 2 bases and 1 base respectively, with 8 bases between them. The CDR3 is 14 residues long. Germline CDR1 and CDR2: SGHKS and YYEKEE (reference sequence). This CDR3 is CASSLSVGTDTQYF. The CDR3 region has the DNA TGTGCCAGCAGCTTAAGTGTAGGCACAGATACGCAGTATTTT.

The V and J genes are TRBV12-3 or TRBV12-4 and TRBJ1-2; D is undetermined. Trimming stripped 7 bases from V and 3 bases from J, with 18 bases between. This CDR3 has 15 residues. The CDR3 protein is CASTKSRGDDYGYTF. CDR3 bases: TGTGCCAGCACGAAAAGTCGCGGCGACGACTATGGCTACACCTTC.

This clone was recorded only once. The V call is TRBV18, the J call TRBJ2-3; D uncertain. CDR1 is KGHSH and CDR2 is LQKENI in the germline V gene. V lost 2 bases and J 1 base, leaving 4 bases between the germline ends. The CDR3 contains 13 residues. The CDR3 loop reads CASSPGGTDTQYF. The CDR3 DNA reads as TGTGCCAGCTCACCAGGGGGCACAGATACGCAGTATTTT.

In its sample, this clone was seen a few times. The chain has TRBV6-2 or TRBV6-3 and TRBJ1-2, with 8 bases that match TRBD1. Germline assignment: CDR1 MNHEY and CDR2 SVGEGT. Trimming at V came to 8 bases and at J to 6 bases, leaving 11 bases not matched to a gene. This CDR3 region has 14 residues. The CDR3 DNA reads as TGTGCCAGCTTGCTGACCGGGACAGGAAATGGCTACACCTTC. As protein: CASLLTGTGNGYTF.

In regard to this clone: This same CDR3 is encoded by further DNA sequences in the sample. The chain is built from TRBV12-3 or TRBV12-4 and TRBJ2-2; D may be TRBD2 (6 bases). The CDR3 is made up of 13 amino acids. V was pared by 5 bases and J by 6 bases, with 10 bases between. The CDR3 nucleotides are TGTGCCAGCAGTCCAGCGGGTGCCGGGGAGCTGTTTTTT. Translated: CASSPAGAGELFF.

V and J are TRBV19 and TRBJ1-5; D not certain. Trimming cost V 3 bases and J 3 bases, with 6 bases left between them. The CDR3 runs 13 residues. CDR1 LNHDA and CDR2 SQIVND come from the germline V gene (reference sequence). This CDR3 is CASSIPTNQPQHF. The CDR3 nucleotides read TGTGCCAGTAGTATCCCAACCAATCAGCCCCAGCATTTT.

The chain has TRBV9 and TRBJ1-2, with 8 bases that match TRBD1. Trimming cost V 4 bases and J 4 bases; bases outside gene matches: 3. This CDR3 spans 13 amino acids. CDR1 is SGDLS and CDR2 is YYNGEE in the germline V gene. For the CDR3, the DNA is TGTGCCAGCAGCCCCGGGACAGGCTATGGCTACACCTTC. Its translation: CASSPGTGYGYTF.

This clone was counted a few times. The CDR3 loop reads CASSSVAEGGYTF. The CDR3 DNA follows: TGTGCCAGCAGCTCAGTGGCCGAGGGGGGCTACACCTTC. The chain uses TRBV6-1 and TRBJ1-2; possible D gene TRBD1, 5 bases. Germline assignment: CDR1 MNHNS and CDR2 SASEGT. V lost 6 bases to trimming and J lost 8 bases, with 16 bases between them. The CDR3 loop spans 13 amino acids.

In DNA, the CDR3 is TGCAGTGCTAGACCCGGACAGGGAGGGAGTCAGCCCCAGCATTTT. This encodes CSARPGQGGSQPQHF. The V gene is TRBV20-1, the J gene TRBJ1-5, with 8 nucleotides matching TRBD1. CDR1 and CDR2 (germline): DFQATT, SNEGSKA (reference sequence). J lost 6 bases, V lost 2 bases, and 9 bases had no gene match. The CDR3 consists of 15 residues.

The rearrangement joins TRBV20-1 to TRBJ2-5; maybe TRBD2 (6 bases). The CDR3 runs 13 residues. The ends were cut back, 6 bases at V and 7 bases at J, with 18 bases in the middle. Germline CDR1 is DFQATT and CDR2 is SNEGSKA (reference sequence). The CDR3 loop is CSAFLAREGTQYF. Written as DNA, the CDR3 is TGCAGTGCGTTCCTAGCGCGAGAGGGGACCCAGTACTTC.

This clone has just a few counts. V is TRBV6-1 and J is TRBJ2-7; possible D gene TRBD1, 6 bases. The V end lost 7 bases, the J end lost 5 bases, and 12 bases lay between the germline ends. The CDR3 is made up of 12 amino acids. The germline V gene encodes CDR1 MNHNS and CDR2 SASEGT. The CDR3 spells CASKGDRNEQYF. As DNA, the CDR3 is TGTGCCAGCAAGGGGGACCGTAACGAGCAGTACTTC.

The rearrangement joins TRBV6-1 to TRBJ2-3; 9 bases fit TRBD2. The CDR3 is 15 amino acids. J lost 2 bases, V lost 7 bases, and 7 bases had no gene match. The germline CDR1 and CDR2 sequences are MNHNS and SASEGT. The CDR3 nucleotides read TGTGCCAGCAAGACTAGCGGAGCCTTCACAGATACGCAGTATTTT. This codes for CASKTSGAFTDTQYF.

This clone was seen only a few times. The chain couples TRBV6-1 to TRBJ2-3, with D perhaps matching TRBD2 (5 bases). The CDR3 extends over 16 amino acids. Germline V lookup: CDR1 MNHNS, CDR2 SASEGT. V was shortened by 5 bases and J by 6 bases, with 21 bases between the two germline ends. The CDR3 bases are TGTGCCAGCAGTAAAACTGGCGGGCATATCACGGATACGCAGTATTTT. It translates to CASSKTGGHITDTQYF.

To note about this clone: The junction departs from germline at one end; a sequencing error may be responsible. The chain joins TRBV6-1 to TRBJ1-2; D might be TRBD1 (6 bases). The CDR3 is 15 amino acids. From germline, CDR1 is MNHNS and CDR2 SASEGT. CDR3 DNA sequence: TGTGCCAACAGCATACAGGGATTTTCGAACTATGTCTACAACTTC. It is translated as CANSIQGFSNYVYNF.

J is TRBJ2-3 and V is TRBV9; D is undetermined. V was pared by 0 bases and J by 1 base, with 15 bases between. The CDR3 is made up of 17 amino acids. Germline V CDR1 and CDR2: SGDLS, YYNGEE. The CDR3 DNA reads TGTGCCAGCAGCGTAGCGACTCGCTTAGATGGCACAGATACGCAGTATTTT. Translation: CASSVATRLDGTDTQYF.

The J gene is TRBJ2-7, the V gene TRBV7-2; 7 bases are shared with TRBD2. Trimming removed 8 bases from V and 8 bases from J; junction bases left unmatched: 12. Looked up from germline, CDR1 is SGHTA and CDR2 is FQGNSA. CDR3 size: 13 residues. In DNA form, the CDR3 reads TGTGCCAGCCTCGGGACTAAGGGCGGTCAGCAGTACTTC. It specifies CASLGTKGGQQYF.

The chain carries TRBV28 and TRBJ2-1; TRBD2 agrees at 9 bases. Germline CDR1 is MDHEN and CDR2 is SYDVKM. The junction had 4 bases not matched to a gene; V was cut back by 7 bases and J by 3 bases. The CDR3 totals 14 residues. DNA of the CDR3: TGTGCCAGCATCCTGACTAGCGGCTACAATGAGCAGTTCTTC. Protein sequence: CASILTSGYNEQFF.

A few counts support this clone. The chain combines TRBV2 with TRBJ1-6, with D possibly matching TRBD1 (5 bases). CDR1 and CDR2 (germline): SNHLY, FYNNEI. The CDR3 is made up of 14 amino acids. V lost 6 bases and J 9 bases, leaving 15 bases between the germline ends. This chain's CDR3 is CASRENPGTSPLHF. The CDR3 DNA sequence: TGTGCCAGCAGGGAAAACCCAGGGACTTCACCCCTCCACTTT.

V is TRBV28 and J is TRBJ1-4; D perhaps matches TRBD1 (5 bases). This CDR3 has 14 residues. Germline assignment: CDR1 MDHEN and CDR2 SYDVKM. The V end lost 6 bases, the J end lost 4 bases, and 12 bases lay between the germline ends. The CDR3 loop is CASSAWGGNEKLFF. The CDR3 DNA reads as TGTGCCAGCAGCGCGTGGGGGGGTAATGAAAAACTGTTTTTT.

This clone occurred a few times. V usage is TRBV12-3 or TRBV12-4 and J usage is TRBJ2-1; 12 bases align to TRBD2. V dropped 6 bases and J dropped 4; count of bases not matched to a gene: 4. This CDR3 is built from 15 residues. The CDR3 region has the DNA TGTGCCAGCAGCGACGGGACTAGCGGGTACAATGAGCAGTTCTTC. It encodes CASSDGTSGYNEQFF.